A single sample gave rise to the 17 T cell receptor beta chains below, sequenced in a study of a mutant IDH1 vaccine in newly diagnosed glioma. Produced via immunoSEQ multiplex PCR; TCRdb's table is partial and in-frame only. This sample yields 25,000 to 30,000 clones, of which around 83% are seen a single time; approximately 15% belongs to the top ten. Antigens of these TCRs are unknown. Described time point: week 23, last vaccination. Doses of 300 ug of mutant IDH1 20-mer peptide were given with topical imiquimod. The sample consisted of PBMCs, taken from a glioma patient whose treatment included an IDH1 peptide vaccine. The receptors originated from a woman in her twenties or thirties with glioma.

This chain links TRBV5-1 with TRBJ1-3; 10 bases line up with TRBD1. V was pared by 7 bases and J by 3 bases, with 4 bases of the junction left unmatched. The CDR3 is made up of 14 amino acids. Germline lookup yields CDR1 SGHRS and CDR2 YFSETQ. The CDR3 DNA is TGCGCCAGCGGGGACAGGGGAGGTGGAAACACCATATATTTT. It specifies CASGDRGGGNTIYF.

The V gene is TRBV6-1, the J gene TRBJ1-5; TRBD1 might be the D (5 bases). Germline CDR1 MNHNS, CDR2 SASEGT. This CDR3 has 14 amino acids. V lost 2 bases, J lost 4 bases, and 9 bases lay in between. In DNA, the CDR3 is TGTGCCAGCAGTGAAACGACAGCTAATCAGCCCCAGCATTTT. Amino acid sequence: CASSETTANQPQHF.

The gene calls are TRBV4-2 and TRBJ1-3; a weak D match, TRBD1 (5 bases). V lost 1 base and J 0 bases, leaving 19 bases between the germline ends. From germline, CDR1 is LGHNA and CDR2 YNFKEQ. This CDR3 is 19 amino acids long. The CDR3 protein is CASSQARSAADSSGNTIYF. DNA for the CDR3: TGTGCCAGCAGCCAAGCTAGATCCGCAGCAGACAGCTCTGGAAACACCATATATTTT.

This clone was detected once. This rearrangement joins TRBV6-5 to TRBJ2-5, with D unresolved. Trimming took 8 bases from V and 0 from J, leaving 10 bases between them. CDR3 size: 13 residues. The germline V gene has CDR1 MNHEY and CDR2 SVGAGI. The CDR3 DNA reads TGTGCCAGCCACGGAGTTCACCAAGAGACCCAGTACTTC. Its protein is CASHGVHQETQYF.

Here the CDR3 reads CASRPPWDLNYGYTF. The CDR3 DNA reads TGTGCCAGCAGGCCTCCTTGGGACCTTAACTATGGCTACACCTTC. The chain links TRBV5-6 to TRBJ1-2; D might be TRBD1 (5 bases). From germline, CDR1 is SGHDT and CDR2 YYEEEE. V was shortened by 5 bases and J by 1 base, with 15 bases between the two germline ends. The CDR3 consists of 15 residues.

The chain recombines TRBV7-2 with TRBJ1-2, with unresolved D. Germline CDR1 and CDR2: SGHTA and FQGNSA. The CDR3 loop spans 12 amino acids. The V end lost 5 bases, the J end lost 8 bases, and 12 bases lay between the germline ends. CDR3 DNA: TGTGCCAGCAGCCCCCAATTGAGAGGCTACACCTTC. It encodes CASSPQLRGYTF.

V usage is TRBV19 and J usage is TRBJ1-2; D is possibly TRBD1 (5 bases). The CDR3 runs to 13 residues. The V and J ends lost 4 bases and 8 bases respectively, with 14 bases between them. Germline assignment: CDR1 LNHDA and CDR2 SQIVND (reference sequence). CDR3 region: CASSTGQSWGYTF. CDR3 DNA: TGTGCCAGTAGTACGGGGCAGTCCTGGGGCTACACCTTC.

This rearrangement joins TRBV12-5 to TRBJ2-5, with D perhaps assigned TRBD1 or TRBD2 (5 bases each). Germline lookup yields CDR1 LGHNT and CDR2 FRNRAP. The CDR3 covers 15 residues. Trimming shortened V by 1 base and J by 2 bases, and 11 bases separated the two germline ends. The CDR3: CASGLGDGGQETQYF. The CDR3 region has the DNA TGTGCTAGTGGTTTGGGGGATGGGGGACAAGAGACCCAGTACTTC.

The chain couples TRBV6-5 to TRBJ2-2; perhaps TRBD2 as D (5 bases). V lost 6 bases, J lost 1 base, and 12 bases lay in between. Germline V gives CDR1 MNHEY, CDR2 SVGAGI. The CDR3 is 15 amino acids. This chain's CDR3 is CASRDTSRNTGELFF. The CDR3 DNA reads TGTGCCAGCAGAGATACTAGTAGGAACACCGGGGAGCTGTTTTTT.

The chain joins TRBV7-6 to TRBJ2-7, with D hard to call. V was shortened by 2 bases and J by 5 bases, with 7 bases between the two germline ends. The germline gives CDR1 SGHVS, CDR2 FNYEAQ. CDR3 length: 12 amino acids. CDR3 in amino acids: CASSLLRNEQYF. CDR3 bases: TGTGCCAGCAGCTTACTTAGGAACGAGCAGTACTTC.

The rearrangement joins TRBV4-2 to TRBJ2-7; D might be TRBD2 (6 bases). The CDR3 has 16 residues. V lost 2 bases to trimming and J lost 0 bases, with 14 bases between them. Germline CDR1 is LGHNA and CDR2 is YNFKEQ. CDR3 region: CASSQTSGGASYEQYF. The CDR3 DNA is TGTGCCAGCAGCCAAACTTCCGGGGGTGCCTCCTACGAGCAGTACTTC.

A single count supports this clone. The rearrangement uses TRBV4-1 and TRBJ2-7; perhaps TRBD2 as D (5 bases). V was shortened by 0 bases and J by 0 bases, with 9 bases between the two germline ends. Per germline, CDR1 MGHRA and CDR2 YSYEKL. The CDR3 runs to 15 residues. CDR3: CASSQDLAGSYEQYF. The DNA of the CDR3 is TGCGCCAGCAGCCAAGACTTGGCGGGCTCCTACGAGCAGTACTTC.

The chain recombines TRBV6-5 with TRBJ1-6; 7 nucleotides align to TRBD1. After removal of 7 bases from V and 7 bases from J, the junction contained 10 bases not matched to a gene. CDR1 and CDR2 from the germline V gene are MNHEY and SVGAGI. This CDR3 has 15 residues. The CDR3 sequence is CASTHGTGENSPLHF. The CDR3 nucleotides read TGTGCCAGCACCCACGGCACAGGGGAAAATTCACCCCTCCACTTT.

The gene calls are TRBV4-2 and TRBJ2-7, with 11 bases identical to TRBD2. After removal of 1 base from V and 2 bases from J, the junction contained 7 bases not matched to a gene. The germline gives CDR1 LGHNA, CDR2 YNFKEQ. The CDR3 totals 17 residues. DNA for the CDR3: TGTGCCAGCAGCCAAGCGGGACTAGCGGAACTTCCCTACGAGCAGTACTTC. As protein: CASSQAGLAELPYEQYF.

This clone was seen a single time. This chain links TRBV2 with TRBJ2-4; TRBD2 might be the D (5 bases). This CDR3 is 13 amino acids long. Germline V gene lookup returns CDR1 SNHLY and CDR2 FYNNEI. Deletions cut 10 bases from V and 9 bases from J, with 19 bases between. CDR3 bases: TGTGCCAACCGAGACCCTTCAGGAGGCATTCAGTACTTC. Translation gives CANRDPSGGIQYF.

As regards this clone: This may be a read error, as it is one base from a much larger clone. The rearrangement joins TRBV25-1 to TRBJ1-2; no definite D call. The germline CDR1 and CDR2 sequences are MGHDK and SYGVNS. The CDR3 consists of 12 residues. With 4 bases removed from V and 2 bases from J, the gap between germline ends came to 5 bases. CDR3 residues: CASSGYNYGYTF. For the CDR3, the DNA is TGTGCCAGCAGTGGGTACAACTATGGCTACACCTTC.

The rearrangement joins TRBV6-5 to TRBJ1-1; D perhaps matches TRBD1 (6 bases). Trimming took off 6 bases at V and 6 bases at J, with 11 bases between the two ends. This CDR3 has 12 residues. Germline values: CDR1 MNHEY, CDR2 SVGAGI. CDR3: CASRTGFAEAFF. DNA for the CDR3: TGTGCCAGCAGAACAGGGTTCGCTGAAGCTTTCTTT.